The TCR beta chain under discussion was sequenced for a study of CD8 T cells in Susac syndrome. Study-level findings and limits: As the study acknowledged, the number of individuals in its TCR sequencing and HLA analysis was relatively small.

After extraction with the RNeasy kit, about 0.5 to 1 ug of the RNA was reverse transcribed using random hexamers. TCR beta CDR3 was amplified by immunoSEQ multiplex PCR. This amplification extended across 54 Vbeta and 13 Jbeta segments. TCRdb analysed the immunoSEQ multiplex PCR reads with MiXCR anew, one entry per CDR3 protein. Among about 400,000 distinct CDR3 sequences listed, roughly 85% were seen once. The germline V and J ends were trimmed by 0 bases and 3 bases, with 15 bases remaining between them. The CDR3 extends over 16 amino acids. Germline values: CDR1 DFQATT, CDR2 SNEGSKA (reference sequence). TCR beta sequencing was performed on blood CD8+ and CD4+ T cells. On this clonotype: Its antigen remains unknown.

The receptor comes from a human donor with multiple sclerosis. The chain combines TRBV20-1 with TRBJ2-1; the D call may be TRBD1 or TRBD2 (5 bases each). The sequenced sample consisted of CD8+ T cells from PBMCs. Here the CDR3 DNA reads TGCAGTGCTAGAGATCTGGGGGTGCCTTACTACAATGAGCAGTTCTTC. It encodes CSARDLGVPYYNEQFF.